The clone carrying this TCR beta chain was counted at least ten times. The TCRbeta library incorporated unique molecular identifiers. TCRdb passed the PCR reads through MiXCR, listing each CDR3 protein once. The repertoire holds around 670,000 distinct CDR3 sequences, with under 15% as singletons. The germline V gene encodes CDR1 SGDLS and CDR2 YYNGEE. Losses at the gene ends were 7 bases for V and 6 bases for J; bases not matched to a gene: 9. The CDR3 sequence is 15 residues long. This specimen comes from a study of T-cell reconstitution after alpha-beta-depleted transplantation in children. This chain links TRBV9 with TRBJ2-7; 14 bases line up with TRBD2. The material sequenced was PBMCs, taken before TCRalphabeta/CD19-depleted stem cell transplant. The clonotype originates from a girl aged 2 to 10 with congenital amegakaryocytic thrombocytopenia, due to receive a stem cell transplant. The CDR3: CASYCLGLAGVEQYF. In DNA, the CDR3 is TGTGCCAGCTATTGTTTGGGACTAGCGGGAGTCGAGCAGTACTTC.